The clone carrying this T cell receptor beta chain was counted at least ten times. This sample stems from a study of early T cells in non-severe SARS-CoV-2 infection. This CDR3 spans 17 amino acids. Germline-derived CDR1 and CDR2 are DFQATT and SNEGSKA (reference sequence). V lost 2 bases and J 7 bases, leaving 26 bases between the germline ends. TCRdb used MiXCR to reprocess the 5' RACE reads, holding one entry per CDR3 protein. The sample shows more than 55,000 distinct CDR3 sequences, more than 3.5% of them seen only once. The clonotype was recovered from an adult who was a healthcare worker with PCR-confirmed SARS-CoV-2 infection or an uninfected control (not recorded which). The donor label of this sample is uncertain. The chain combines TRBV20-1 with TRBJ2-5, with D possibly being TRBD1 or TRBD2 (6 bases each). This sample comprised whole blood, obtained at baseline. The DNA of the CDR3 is TGCAGTGCTAGACCTCCCTTAGCAGGAGGGGGGACCAGGACCCAGTACTTC. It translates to CSARPPLAGGGTRTQYF.